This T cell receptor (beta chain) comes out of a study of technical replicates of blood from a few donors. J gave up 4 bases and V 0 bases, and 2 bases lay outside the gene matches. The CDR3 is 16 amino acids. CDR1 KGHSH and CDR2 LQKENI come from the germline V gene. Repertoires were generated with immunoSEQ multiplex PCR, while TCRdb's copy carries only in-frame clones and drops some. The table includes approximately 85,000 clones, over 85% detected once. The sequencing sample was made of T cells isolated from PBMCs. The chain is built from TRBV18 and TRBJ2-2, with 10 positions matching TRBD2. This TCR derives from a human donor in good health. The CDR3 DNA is TGTGCCAGCTCACCACCGGCTAGCGGGAGCACCGGGGAGCTGTTTTTT. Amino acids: CASSPPASGSTGELFF.